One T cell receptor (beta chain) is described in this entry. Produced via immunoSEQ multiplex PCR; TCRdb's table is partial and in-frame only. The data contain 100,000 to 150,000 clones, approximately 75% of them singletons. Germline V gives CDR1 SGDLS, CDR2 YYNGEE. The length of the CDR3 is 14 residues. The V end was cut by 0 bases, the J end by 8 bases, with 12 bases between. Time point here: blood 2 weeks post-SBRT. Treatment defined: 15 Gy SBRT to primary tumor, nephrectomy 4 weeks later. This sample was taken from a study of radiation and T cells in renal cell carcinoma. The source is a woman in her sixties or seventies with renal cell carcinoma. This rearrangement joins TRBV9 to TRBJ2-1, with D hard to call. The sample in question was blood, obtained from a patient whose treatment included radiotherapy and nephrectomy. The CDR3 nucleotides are TGTGCCAGCAGCGTAGAAGGCCAGACGGATGAGCAGTTCTTC. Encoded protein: CASSVEGQTDEQFF.